This T cell receptor beta chain comes out of a study of CD4 and CD8 cells across lung adenocarcinoma regions. Via MiXCR, TCRdb re-called the PCR reads, giving one row per CDR3 protein. The table shows approximately 12,000 distinct CDR3 sequences, with around 48% occurring only once. This clonotype was seen only once. V was clipped by 3 bases and J by 2 bases; unmatched bases: 2. This CDR3 is built from 15 residues. Germline CDR1 and CDR2: SGHAT and FQDESV (reference sequence). Localized lung adenocarcinoma, a non-small cell lung cancer, affected the donors. This clonotype originated in a female donor with lung adenocarcinoma. The CD4 and CD8 labels of this study may be unreliable. The sequenced sample was CD8+ T cells from the margin of a lung tumor. The chain employs TRBV11-1 and TRBJ2-1; 9 bases line up with TRBD2. In DNA, the CDR3 is TGTGCCAGCAGCTTCGGCGGGGGGGCCTACAATGAGCAGTTCTTC. It specifies CASSFGGGAYNEQFF.